The 21 T cell receptor beta chains presented below share a single source sample, sequenced in a study of blood T cells in healthy people across ages. The second PCR ran about 6 to 12 cycles with a sample-barcoded 5' primer and J-beta primers. TCRdb re-called the 5' RACE reads with MiXCR, one entry per CDR3 protein. Of 500,000 to 650,000 distinct CDR3 sequences listed, roughly a quarter are singletons. The sample was also reused in another study, on T cells of mothers and their children.

Input material: blood. These TCRs come from a boy younger than 10 in good health.

In its sample, this clonotype was seen many times. The rearrangement uses TRBV6-6 and TRBJ1-2, with no clear D. This CDR3 has 15 residues. Trimming pared 4 bases from V and 4 bases from J, leaving 16 bases between. The germline gives CDR1 MNHNY, CDR2 SVGAGI (reference sequence). CDR3 residues: CASSFGDLSLYGYTF. CDR3 sequence (DNA): TGTGCCAGCAGTTTCGGTGATTTAAGCCTCTATGGCTACACCTTC.

The chain has TRBV10-3 and TRBJ1-2, with unresolved D. CDR1 and CDR2 from the germline V gene are ENHRY and SYGVKD. The CDR3 runs 12 residues. The V and J ends lost 2 bases and 6 bases respectively, with 7 bases between them. Written as DNA, the CDR3 is TGTGCCATCAGTGAGGGGTCGAATGGCTACACCTTC. Its protein is CAISEGSNGYTF.

The chain combines TRBV7-2 with TRBJ2-2; D gene uncertain. Germline loops: CDR1 SGHTA, CDR2 FQGNSA. The CDR3 runs 14 residues. The V gene lost 2 bases and the J gene lost 4 bases, with 8 bases spanning the gap. CDR3 coding DNA: TGTGCCAGCAGCTTAAAACGAGTCACCGGGGAGCTGTTTTTT. This encodes CASSLKRVTGELFF.

Regarding this clonotype: A read error is likely, as this CDR3 ends without the conserved phenylalanine or tryptophan. The rearrangement joins TRBV20-1 to TRBJ2-4; the D gene is possibly TRBD2 (5 bases). The CDR3 sequence is 12 residues long. V lost 4 bases to trimming and J lost 7 bases, with 11 bases between them. CDR1 and CDR2 (germline): DFQATT, SNEGSKA (reference sequence). CDR3 coding DNA: TGCAGTGCTACGAGGGAAGATAACATTCAGTACCTC. This gives the protein CSATREDNIQYL.

This clonotype has more than one count but fewer than ten. The rearrangement joins TRBV7-9 to TRBJ2-1; D gene uncertain. The CDR3 covers 13 residues. Germline CDR1 reads SEHNR; CDR2 reads FQNEAQ (reference sequence). With 3 bases removed from V and 7 bases from J, the gap between germline ends came to 10 bases. CDR3 residues: CASSFSEGNEQFF. In DNA, the CDR3 is TGTGCCAGCAGCTTTTCGGAAGGGAATGAGCAGTTCTTC.

DNA of the CDR3: TGTGCCAGCAGTCCGTCCCCGGGAGGTGCCGAGCAGTACTTC. Amino acid sequence: CASSPSPGGAEQYF. The V call is TRBV12-3 or TRBV12-4, the J call TRBJ2-7; TRBD2 matches 7 bases. Losses at the gene ends were 5 bases for V and 6 bases for J; bases not matched to a gene: 10. The CDR3 length is 14 residues.

The chain is built from TRBV6-4 and TRBJ2-2; 7 nucleotides line up with TRBD2. Germline-derived CDR1 and CDR2 are MRHNA and SNTAGT. The ends lost 4 bases at V and 3 bases at J; junction bases unmatched: 5. This CDR3 region has 15 residues. The chain's CDR3 is CASSASGDYTGELFF. CDR3 bases: TGTGCCAGCAGTGCTAGCGGAGACTACACCGGGGAGCTGTTTTTT.

In its sample, this clonotype was seen many times. The V call is TRBV12-3 or TRBV12-4, the J call TRBJ1-6; 7 bases map to TRBD1. V shed 6 bases, J shed 7 bases, and the junction held 3 bases outside the gene matches. This CDR3 has 13 residues. DNA of the CDR3: TGTGCCAGCAGGAGGGACAGCAATTCACCCCTCCACTTT. Translated, it gives CASRRDSNSPLHF.

This clonotype was seen more than once but under ten times. The gene calls are TRBV6-5 and TRBJ2-3, with no clear D. The germline V gene has CDR1 MNHEY and CDR2 SVGAGI. The V end lost 6 bases, the J end lost 2 bases, and 15 bases lay between the germline ends. This CDR3 contains 15 residues. The CDR3: CASSLRNPYTDTQYF. DNA of the CDR3: TGTGCCAGCAGCCTCCGGAATCCCTACACAGATACGCAGTATTTT.

The chain joins TRBV19 to TRBJ1-1; unclear D gene. The CDR3 runs 11 residues. The ends were cut back, 9 bases at V and 5 bases at J, with 10 bases in the middle. Per the germline V gene, CDR1 is LNHDA and CDR2 is SQIVND (reference sequence). The CDR3 DNA reads as TGTGCCAGCAATTACTGGACTGAAGCTTTCTTT. Protein product: CASNYWTEAFF.

The CDR3 DNA is TGCGCCAGCAGCCTACCCTTTCGTGGTGTTGGGGAGACCCAGTACTTC. This encodes CASSLPFRGVGETQYF. The chain has TRBV5-1 and TRBJ2-5; D is uncertain. The CDR3 sequence is 16 residues long. Germline V gene sequence: CDR1 SGHRS, CDR2 YFSETQ. Trimming cost V 4 bases and J 5 bases, with 21 bases left between them.

The chain employs TRBV6-2 or TRBV6-3 and TRBJ2-7; no reliable D call. The closer fit of TRBJ2-1 to the DNA end suggests the J call may be wrong. This CDR3 has 16 amino acids. Germline V CDR1 and CDR2: MNHEY, SVGEGT. CDR3 bases: TGTGCCAGCAGTTATAATGTGGGATGGGGTAACAATGAGCAGTTCTTC. It specifies CASSYNVGWGNNEQFF.

This clonotype was recorded a few times. This rearrangement joins TRBV20-1 to TRBJ1-5; weak D call: TRBD1 (5 bases). Trimming stripped 3 bases from V and 7 bases from J, with 10 bases between. The CDR3 loop spans 12 amino acids. CDR1 DFQATT and CDR2 SNEGSKA come from the germline V gene (reference sequence). In nucleotides, the CDR3 is TGCAGTGCTAGCGGGGGGTCCCAGCCCCAGCATTTT. Its protein product is CSASGGSQPQHF.

This clonotype was seen repeatedly, ten times or more. The rearrangement links TRBV20-1 to TRBJ2-5, with D tentatively TRBD2 (6 bases). V lost 1 base and J lost 3, with 6 bases in between. This CDR3 contains 12 residues. Germline loops: CDR1 DFQATT, CDR2 SNEGSKA (reference sequence). CDR3 protein: CSARGGEETQYF. In nucleotides, the CDR3 is TGCAGTGCTAGAGGGGGGGAAGAGACCCAGTACTTC.

The chain is built from TRBV12-3 or TRBV12-4 and TRBJ2-1, with 8 positions matching TRBD1. Matching the DNA end better, TRBJ2-5 makes the J call doubtful. The CDR3 has 15 amino acids. The CDR3 DNA is TGTGCCAGCAGTCACCCTAGACAGGGGTTGGAGACCCAGTACTTC. Protein product: CASSHPRQGLETQYF.

There are a few counts of this clonotype. The chain couples TRBV20-1 to TRBJ1-1, with D hard to call. The V and J ends lost 1 base and 4 bases respectively, with 7 bases between them. Germline V gene data show CDR1 as DFQATT and CDR2 as SNEGSKA (reference sequence). The CDR3 sequence is 12 residues long. This chain's CDR3 is CSARGASTEAFF. In DNA, the CDR3 is TGCAGTGCTAGAGGGGCCAGCACTGAAGCTTTCTTT.

The chain joins TRBV29-1 to TRBJ1-1, with 7 positions matching TRBD1. The germline gives CDR1 SQVTM, CDR2 ANQGSEA. V trimming: 5 bases; J trimming: 1 base; junction bases outside the gene matches: 7. There are 14 residues in the CDR3. The CDR3 region has the DNA TGCAGCGTTATAGCCGGGACAGCGAACACTGAAGCTTTCTTT. This gives the protein CSVIAGTANTEAFF.

Details on this clonotype: The junction and the germline gene differ at one end; a read error may be behind it. The chain is built from TRBV12-3 or TRBV12-4 and TRBJ2-5; D is uncertain. The length of the CDR3 is 12 residues. Here the CDR3 reads CASREGLETLYF. CDR3 DNA sequence: TGTGCCAGCAGGGAAGGATTGGAGACCCTGTACTTC.

This clonotype was seen only a few times. The chain recombines TRBV7-8 with TRBJ1-4; a weak D match, TRBD1 (5 bases). From germline, CDR1 is SGHVS and CDR2 FQNEAQ. The CDR3 is 16 amino acids. The V gene lost 3 bases and the J gene lost 0 bases, with 11 bases spanning the gap. The CDR3 nucleotides read TGTGCCAGCAGCTTTAGGGGCAGGACAACTAATGAAAAACTGTTTTTT. It yields the protein CASSFRGRTTNEKLFF.

This clonotype was observed at least ten times. This rearrangement joins TRBV27 to TRBJ2-5; 10 positions match TRBD2. The DNA end lines up better with TRBJ2-7; the J call may be wrong. Germline lookup yields CDR1 MNHEY and CDR2 SMNVEV (reference sequence). The CDR3 is made up of 15 amino acids. The CDR3 protein is CASSLRTSGFYEQYF. CDR3 DNA sequence: TGTGCCAGCAGTTTGCGGACTAGCGGCTTCTACGAGCAGTACTTC.

There are many counts of this clonotype. J is TRBJ2-2 and V is TRBV5-1; D not resolved. The CDR3 totals 14 residues. Germline V gene sequence: CDR1 SGHRS, CDR2 YFSETQ. V was pared by 4 bases and J by 4 bases, with 11 bases between. The CDR3 sequence: CASSRDGATGELFF. The CDR3, as DNA: TGCGCCAGCAGCAGAGACGGAGCCACCGGGGAGCTGTTTTTT.